The entry below describes one TCR beta chain. Under the authors' procedure: Estimation of nucleated cell counts relied on the amplification of reference gene primers. Sequencing was performed with immunoSEQ multiplex PCR; in TCRdb, only in-frame clones are kept and a portion is missing. The D gene and trimming were derived from the DNA, and the V and J assignments and clone size from that table. Here the sample spans around 160,000 clones, around 86% being singletons. The sample belongs to a study of blood T cell repertoires in COVID-19. In the study overall: Material from acute and convalescent COVID-19 was sourced from the United States, Italy and Spain. T cells, B-cell-depleted T cells, or PBMCs provided the cDNA or gDNA that served as material.

The CDR3 covers 15 residues. The V segment lost 4 bases and the J segment 1 base; nucleotides outside the gene matches: 6. CDR1 is SGHDN, CDR2 FVKESK, per germline. Sequenced: peripheral blood. V and J are TRBV14 and TRBJ1-1, with 7 bases matching TRBD1. The source is a man between 18 and 29 years old with acute or convalescent COVID-19. The CDR3 is CASSLPGTANTEAFF. The CDR3 DNA sequence: TGTGCCAGCAGCCTGCCCGGGACAGCGAACACTGAAGCTTTCTTT.